The present T cell receptor (beta chain) was sequenced within a study of memory CD4+ T cells and cytomegalovirus serostatus. CDR3 length equals 13 residues. CDR1 and CDR2 (germline): SNHLY, FYNNEI. J gave up 4 bases and V 7 bases, and 6 bases lay outside the gene matches. Single viable CD3+CD4+CD8-CD45RO+ cells were sorted as the memory CD4+ T cells. The repertoire was sequenced with immunoSEQ multiplex PCR; TCRdb's copy has only in-frame clones and lacks some. The data hold about 75,000 clones, with about 78% observed a single time. The J gene is TRBJ2-7, the V gene TRBV2; 8 nucleotides agree with TRBD1. Material: memory CD4+ T cells from blood. The TCR was taken from an adult in good health and CMV-seropositive. The CDR3 loop reads CASTPGQEYEQYF. The CDR3 DNA reads TGTGCCAGCACCCCGGGACAGGAGTACGAGCAGTACTTC. The full variable domain, its missing parts supplied by reference TRBV2 and TRBJ2-7, is EPEVTQTPSHQVTQMGQEVILRCVPISNHLYFYWYRQILGQKVEFLVSFYNNEISEKSEIFDDQFSVERPDGSNFTLKIRSTKLEDSAMYFCASTPGQEYEQYFGPGTRLTVT.